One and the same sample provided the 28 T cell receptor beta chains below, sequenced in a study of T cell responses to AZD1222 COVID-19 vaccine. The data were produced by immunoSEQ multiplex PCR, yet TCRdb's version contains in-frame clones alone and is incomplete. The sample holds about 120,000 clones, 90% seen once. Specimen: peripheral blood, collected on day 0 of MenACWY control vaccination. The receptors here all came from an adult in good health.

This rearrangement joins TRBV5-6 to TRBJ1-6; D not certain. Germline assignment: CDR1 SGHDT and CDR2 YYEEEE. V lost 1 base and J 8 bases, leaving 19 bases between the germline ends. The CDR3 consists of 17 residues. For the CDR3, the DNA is TGTGCCAGCAGCTTGACTGATTCAGCCCTTAGGGATTCACCCCTCCACTTT. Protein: CASSLTDSALRDSPLHF.

CDR3 protein: CASSARTGGSGYTF. As DNA, the CDR3 is TGTGCCAGCAGCGCACGTACAGGGGGAAGTGGCTACACCTTC. The rearrangement links TRBV2 to TRBJ1-2, with TRBD1 identical over 8 bases. Germline assignment: CDR1 SNHLY and CDR2 FYNNEI. The CDR3 extends over 14 amino acids. After removal of 6 bases from V and 7 bases from J, the junction contained 10 bases not matched to a gene.

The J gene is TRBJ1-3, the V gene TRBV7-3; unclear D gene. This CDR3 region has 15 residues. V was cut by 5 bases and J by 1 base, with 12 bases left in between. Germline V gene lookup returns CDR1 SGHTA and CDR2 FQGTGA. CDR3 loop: CASSLMGFSGNTIYF. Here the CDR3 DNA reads TGTGCCAGCAGCCTCATGGGCTTTTCTGGAAACACCATATATTTT.

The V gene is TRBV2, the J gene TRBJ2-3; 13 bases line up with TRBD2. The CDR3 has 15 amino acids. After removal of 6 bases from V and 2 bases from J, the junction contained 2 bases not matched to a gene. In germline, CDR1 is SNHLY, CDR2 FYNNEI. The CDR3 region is CASRGLAGLTDTQYF. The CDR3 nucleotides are TGTGCCAGCAGGGGACTAGCGGGACTCACAGATACGCAGTATTTT.

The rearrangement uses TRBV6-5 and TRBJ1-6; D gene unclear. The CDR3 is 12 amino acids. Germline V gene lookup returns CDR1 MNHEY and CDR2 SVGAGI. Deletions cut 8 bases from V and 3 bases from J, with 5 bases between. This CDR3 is CASGIYNSPLHF. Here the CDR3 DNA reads TGTGCCAGCGGTATCTATAATTCACCCCTCCACTTT.

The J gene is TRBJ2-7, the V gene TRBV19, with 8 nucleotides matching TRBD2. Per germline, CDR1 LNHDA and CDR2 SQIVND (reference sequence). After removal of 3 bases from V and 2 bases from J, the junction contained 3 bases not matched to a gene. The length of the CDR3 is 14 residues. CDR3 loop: CASSILAGPYEQYF. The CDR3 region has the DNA TGTGCCAGTAGTATTCTAGCGGGCCCCTACGAGCAGTACTTC. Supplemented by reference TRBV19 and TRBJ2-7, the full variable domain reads DGGITQSPKYLFRKEGQNVTLSCEQNLNHDAMYWYRQDPGQGLRLIYYSQIVNDFQKGDIAEGYSVSREKKESFPLTVTSAQKNPTAFYLCASSILAGPYEQYFGPGTRLTVT.

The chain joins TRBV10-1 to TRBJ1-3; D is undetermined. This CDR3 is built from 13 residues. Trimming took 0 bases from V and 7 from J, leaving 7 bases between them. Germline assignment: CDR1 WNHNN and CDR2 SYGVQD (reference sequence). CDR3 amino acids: CASSESILNTIYF. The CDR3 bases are TGCGCCAGCAGTGAGTCGATCCTTAACACCATATATTTT.

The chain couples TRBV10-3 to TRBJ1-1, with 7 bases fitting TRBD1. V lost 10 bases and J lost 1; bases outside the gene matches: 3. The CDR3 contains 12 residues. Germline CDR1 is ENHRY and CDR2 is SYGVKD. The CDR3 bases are TGTGCCACCAGGGGGTGGAACACTGAAGCTTTCTTT. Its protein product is CATRGWNTEAFF.

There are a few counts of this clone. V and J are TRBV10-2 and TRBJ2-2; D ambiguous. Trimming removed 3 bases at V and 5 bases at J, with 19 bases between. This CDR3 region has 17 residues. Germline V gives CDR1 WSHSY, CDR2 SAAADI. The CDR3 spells CASSDRGGSPGTGELFF. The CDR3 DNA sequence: TGCGCCAGCAGTGACAGAGGTGGCAGCCCTGGAACCGGGGAGCTGTTTTTT.

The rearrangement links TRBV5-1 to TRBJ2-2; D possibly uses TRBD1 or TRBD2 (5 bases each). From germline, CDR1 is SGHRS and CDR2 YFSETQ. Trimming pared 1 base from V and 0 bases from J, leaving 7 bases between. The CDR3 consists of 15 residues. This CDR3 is CASSLLGANTGELFF. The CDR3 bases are TGCGCCAGCAGCTTGTTGGGGGCGAACACCGGGGAGCTGTTTTTT.

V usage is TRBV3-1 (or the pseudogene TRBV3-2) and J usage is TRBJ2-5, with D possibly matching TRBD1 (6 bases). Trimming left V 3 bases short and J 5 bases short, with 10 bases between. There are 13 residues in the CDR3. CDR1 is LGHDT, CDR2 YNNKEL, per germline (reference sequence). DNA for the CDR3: TGTGCCAGCAGCCACCTGAGGGGGGAGACCCAGTACTTC. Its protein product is CASSHLRGETQYF.

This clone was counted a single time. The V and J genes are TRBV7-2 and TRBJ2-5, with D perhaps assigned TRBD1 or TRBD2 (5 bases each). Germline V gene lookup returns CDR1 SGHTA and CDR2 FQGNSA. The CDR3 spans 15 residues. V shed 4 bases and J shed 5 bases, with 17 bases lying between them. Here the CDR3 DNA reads TGTGCCAGCAGCTCCGCTCTTCTGGGACGGGAGACCCAGTACTTC. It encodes CASSSALLGRETQYF.

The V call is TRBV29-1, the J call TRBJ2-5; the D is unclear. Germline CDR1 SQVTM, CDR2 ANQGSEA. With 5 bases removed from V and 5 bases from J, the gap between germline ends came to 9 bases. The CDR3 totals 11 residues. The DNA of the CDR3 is TGCAGCGTTCAGAAGGTGGAGACCCAGTACTTC. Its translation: CSVQKVETQYF.

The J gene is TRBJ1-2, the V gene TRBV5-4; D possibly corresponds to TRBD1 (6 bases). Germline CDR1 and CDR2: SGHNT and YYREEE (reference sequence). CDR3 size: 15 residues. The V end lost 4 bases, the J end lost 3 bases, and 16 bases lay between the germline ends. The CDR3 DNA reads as TGTGCCAGCAGCGAACAGGGAAGGTTAGACTATGGCTACACCTTC. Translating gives CASSEQGRLDYGYTF.

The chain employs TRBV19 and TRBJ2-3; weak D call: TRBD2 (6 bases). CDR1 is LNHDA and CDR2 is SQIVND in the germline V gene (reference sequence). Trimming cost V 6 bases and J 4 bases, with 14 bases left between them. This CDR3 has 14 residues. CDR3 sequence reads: CASRGGTSADTQYF. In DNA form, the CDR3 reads TGTGCCAGTAGGGGCGGGACGTCCGCAGATACGCAGTATTTT.

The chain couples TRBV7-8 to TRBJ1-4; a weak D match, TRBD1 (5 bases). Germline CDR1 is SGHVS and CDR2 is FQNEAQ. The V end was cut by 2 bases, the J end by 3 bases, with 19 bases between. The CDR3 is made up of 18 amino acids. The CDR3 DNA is TGTGCCAGCAGCTTAAGGCCAGGGAAAAGAAGAGCTAATGAAAAACTGTTTTTT. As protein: CASSLRPGKRRANEKLFF.

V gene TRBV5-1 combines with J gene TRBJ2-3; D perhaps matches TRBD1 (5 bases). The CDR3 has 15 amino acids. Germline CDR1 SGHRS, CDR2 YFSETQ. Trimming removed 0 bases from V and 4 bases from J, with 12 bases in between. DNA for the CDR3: TGCGCCAGCAGCTTGGGGGCAGGGTGGGCAGATACGCAGTATTTT. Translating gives CASSLGAGWADTQYF.

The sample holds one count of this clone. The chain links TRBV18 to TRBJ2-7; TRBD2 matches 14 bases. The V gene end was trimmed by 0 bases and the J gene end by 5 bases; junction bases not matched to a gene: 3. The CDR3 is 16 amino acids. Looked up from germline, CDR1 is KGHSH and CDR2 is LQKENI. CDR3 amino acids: CASSPPGLAGVDEQYF. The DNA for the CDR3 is TGTGCCAGCTCACCACCGGGACTAGCGGGAGTCGACGAGCAGTACTTC.

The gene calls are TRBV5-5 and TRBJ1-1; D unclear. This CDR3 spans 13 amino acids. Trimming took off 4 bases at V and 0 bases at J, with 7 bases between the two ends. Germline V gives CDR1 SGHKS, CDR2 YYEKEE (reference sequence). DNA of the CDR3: TGTGCCAGCAGCCTCGGCCTGAACACTGAAGCTTTCTTT. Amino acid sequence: CASSLGLNTEAFF.

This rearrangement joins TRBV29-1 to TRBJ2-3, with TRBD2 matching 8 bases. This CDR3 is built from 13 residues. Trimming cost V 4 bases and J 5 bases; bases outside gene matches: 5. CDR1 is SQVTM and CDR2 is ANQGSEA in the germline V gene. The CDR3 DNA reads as TGCAGCGTTGCCAGCGGGGGCATAGATACGCAGTATTTT. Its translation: CSVASGGIDTQYF.

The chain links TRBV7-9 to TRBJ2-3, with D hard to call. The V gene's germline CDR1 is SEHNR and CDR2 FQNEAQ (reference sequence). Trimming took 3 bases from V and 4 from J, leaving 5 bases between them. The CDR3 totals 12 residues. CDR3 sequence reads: CASSFGADTQYF. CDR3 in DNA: TGTGCCAGCAGCTTCGGAGCAGATACGCAGTATTTT.

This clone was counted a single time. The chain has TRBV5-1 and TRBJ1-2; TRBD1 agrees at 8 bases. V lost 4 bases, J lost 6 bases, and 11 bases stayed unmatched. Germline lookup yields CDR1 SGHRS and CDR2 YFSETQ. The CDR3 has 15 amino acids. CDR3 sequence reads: CASSPKTGAENGYTF. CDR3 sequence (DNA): TGCGCCAGCAGCCCTAAGACAGGGGCGGAAAATGGCTACACCTTC.

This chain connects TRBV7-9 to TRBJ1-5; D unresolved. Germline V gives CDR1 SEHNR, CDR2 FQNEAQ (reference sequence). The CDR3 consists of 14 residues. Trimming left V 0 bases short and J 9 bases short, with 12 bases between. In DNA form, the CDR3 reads TGTGCCAGCAGCTTAGCGGGCACCAAGGGGCCCCAGCATTTT. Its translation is CASSLAGTKGPQHF.

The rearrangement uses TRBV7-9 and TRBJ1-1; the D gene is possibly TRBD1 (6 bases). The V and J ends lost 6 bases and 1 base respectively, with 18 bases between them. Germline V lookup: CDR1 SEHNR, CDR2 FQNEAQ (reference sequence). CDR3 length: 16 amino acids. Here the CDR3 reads CASRHGPGQKNTEAFF. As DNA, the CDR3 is TGTGCCAGCAGGCATGGCCCGGGACAAAAGAACACTGAAGCTTTCTTT.

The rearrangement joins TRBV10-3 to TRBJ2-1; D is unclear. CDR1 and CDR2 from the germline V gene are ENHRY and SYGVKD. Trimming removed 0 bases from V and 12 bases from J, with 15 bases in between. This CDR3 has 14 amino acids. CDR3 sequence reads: CAISESNVRGGQFF. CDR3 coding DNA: TGTGCCATCAGTGAGTCGAACGTCCGCGGCGGGCAGTTCTTC.

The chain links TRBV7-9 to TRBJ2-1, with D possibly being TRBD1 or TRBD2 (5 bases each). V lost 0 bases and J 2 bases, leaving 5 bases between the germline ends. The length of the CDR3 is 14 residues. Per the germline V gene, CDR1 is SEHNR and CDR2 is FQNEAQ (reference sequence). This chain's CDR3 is CASSLAGPYNEQFF. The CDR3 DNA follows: TGTGCCAGCAGCTTAGCGGGACCCTACAATGAGCAGTTCTTC.

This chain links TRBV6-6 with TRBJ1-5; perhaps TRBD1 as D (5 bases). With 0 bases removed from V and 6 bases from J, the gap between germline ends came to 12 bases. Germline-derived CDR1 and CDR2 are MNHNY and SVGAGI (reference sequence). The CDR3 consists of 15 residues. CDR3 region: CASSYSGGPGQPQHF. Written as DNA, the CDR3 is TGTGCCAGCAGTTACTCCGGGGGTCCGGGTCAGCCCCAGCATTTT.

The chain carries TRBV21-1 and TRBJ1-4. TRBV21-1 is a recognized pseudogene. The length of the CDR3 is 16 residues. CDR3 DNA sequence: TGTGCCAGCAGCGCTTTGACCGACGGGGCTTTCGAAAAACTGTTTTTT. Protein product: CASSALTDGAFEKLFF.